This T cell receptor (beta chain) was recorded in a study of blood T cell repertoires in COVID-19. Study overall: Material from acute and convalescent COVID-19 was sourced from the United States, Italy and Spain. Sources were T cells, B-cell-depleted T cells, or PBMCs; the material itself was cDNA or gDNA.

Profiled with immunoSEQ multiplex PCR; TCRdb holds only in-frame clones, not every one. The repertoire holds fewer than 350,000 clones, with 85% to 90% as singletons. The germline gives CDR1 SNHLY, CDR2 FYNNEI. This CDR3 contains 15 residues. Losses at the gene ends were 4 bases for V and 9 bases for J; bases not matched to a gene: 11. Sequencing was performed on PBMCs or T cells enriched from blood (not recorded which). The rearrangement joins TRBV2 to TRBJ2-7; TRBD2 agrees at 11 bases. The receptor was derived from an older woman in a cohort exposed to, infected with or recovered from COVID-19 (not recorded which). The CDR3 here is CASSATSGGGNGQYF. CDR3 in DNA: TGTGCCAGCAGTGCAACTAGCGGGGGCGGAAATGGGCAGTACTTC.